This T cell receptor beta chain was sequenced in a study of CD8 T cells in ankylosing spondylitis. Researchers built TCR beta libraries using quantitative 5'-RACE with molecular barcodes. Each CDR3 protein is one row after TCRdb ran MiXCR on the 5' RACE reads. The data contain tens of thousands of distinct CDR3 sequences, 2.5% to 3% of them singletons. This CDR3 contains 16 residues. V was shortened by 2 bases and J by 5 bases, with 19 bases between the two germline ends. CDR1 SGDLS and CDR2 YYNGEE come from the germline V gene. Broader study findings: A TCR beta motif made of under 10 highly homologous variants seemed typical of ankylosing spondylitis blood.

The table lists this clonotype with many counts. What it recognizes is unknown. The chain carries TRBV9 and TRBJ1-1, with a possible D match to TRBD1 (6 bases). The sequence came from a female donor with ankylosing spondylitis or in good health (not recorded which). Sequencing input: blood, either unsorted or a sorted T cell fraction (not recorded which). The CDR3: CASSVSGGQGLTEAFF. CDR3 coding DNA: TGTGCCAGCAGCGTCAGCGGAGGGCAGGGGTTAACTGAAGCTTTCTTT.